The 28 T cell receptor beta chains in this list originate from one sample, sequenced in a study of response to subunit inactivated influenza vaccine. TCRdb itself ran the RT-PCR reads through MiXCR, one entry per CDR3 protein. Of a few hundred thousand distinct CDR3 sequences in the sample, 11% were seen once. These data were also reused for a study on T cells expressing NK-cell markers. That paper notes: It was by 5'RACE template switching with UMIs that TCR beta cDNA was made.

The sequences come from PBMCs from blood, collected on the day of vaccination. All receptors derive from a man over 45 who received an inactivated influenza vaccine.

The rearrangement joins TRBV19 to TRBJ1-4; no clear D. Per the germline V gene, CDR1 is LNHDA and CDR2 is SQIVND (reference sequence). Trimming removed 5 bases at V and 12 bases at J, with 19 bases between. CDR3 size: 14 residues. CDR3: CASSATTTLHQLFF. CDR3 sequence (DNA): TGTGCCAGTAGTGCTACCACGACACTACATCAACTGTTTTTT. Variable domain in full (rest from reference TRBV19 and TRBJ1-4): DGGITQSPKYLFRKEGQNVTLSCEQNLNHDAMYWYRQDPGQGLRLIYYSQIVNDFQKGDIAEGYSVSREKKESFPLTVTSAQKNPTAFYLCASSATTTLHQLFFGSGTQLSVL.

The chain has TRBV29-1 and TRBJ2-7; 10 nucleotides match TRBD1. The CDR3 contains 13 residues. Germline CDR1 reads SQVTM; CDR2 reads ANQGSEA. Trimming took 6 bases from V and 6 from J; bases not matched to a gene: 8. The CDR3: CSVMDRGISEQYF. DNA of the CDR3: TGCAGCGTAATGGACAGGGGGATCTCCGAGCAGTACTTC.

V gene TRBV7-9 combines with J gene TRBJ2-7, with 10 nucleotides matching TRBD2. Germline CDR1 reads SEHNR; CDR2 reads FQNEAQ (reference sequence). This CDR3 has 15 residues. With 1 base clipped from V and 5 bases from J, the junction kept 5 bases outside the gene matches. The CDR3 spells CASSLGVAGGNEQYF. The DNA for the CDR3 is TGTGCCAGCAGCTTAGGAGTAGCGGGAGGCAACGAGCAGTACTTC.

This chain connects TRBV11-2 to TRBJ2-7; 8 nucleotides align to TRBD1. The CDR3 covers 16 residues. Germline CDR1 reads SGHAT; CDR2 reads FQNNGV. Losses at the gene ends were 4 bases for V and 3 bases for J; bases not matched to a gene: 11. The CDR3 loop reads CASSSSRGPPLYEQYF. As DNA, the CDR3 is TGTGCCAGCAGCTCTTCCAGGGGGCCCCCTCTCTACGAGCAGTACTTC. Based on the CDR3 plus reference TRBV11-2 and TRBJ2-7, the full variable domain is EAGVAQSPRYKIIEKRQSVAFWCNPISGHATLYWYQQILGQGPKLLIQFQNNGVVDDSQLPKDRFSAERLKGVDSTLKIQPAKLEDSAVYLCASSSSRGPPLYEQYFGPGTRLTVT.

The chain joins TRBV9 to TRBJ2-1; 7 nucleotides agree with TRBD2. Trimming cost V 4 bases and J 4 bases; bases outside gene matches: 11. This CDR3 spans 16 amino acids. Germline values: CDR1 SGDLS, CDR2 YYNGEE. The CDR3 region has the DNA TGTGCCAGCAGCAGGGGAGGGCCGCCGGTTTACAATGAGCAGTTCTTC. Translating it yields CASSRGGPPVYNEQFF.

The table lists this clonotype with a few counts. V usage is TRBV20-1 and J usage is TRBJ2-5, with a weak D call TRBD1 (6 bases). This CDR3 contains 14 residues. V lost 0 bases, J lost 6 bases, and 14 bases lay in between. CDR1 is DFQATT and CDR2 is SNEGSKA in the germline V gene (reference sequence). Here the CDR3 reads CSARDGQGGKTQYF. CDR3 nucleotide sequence: TGCAGTGCTAGAGATGGCCAAGGGGGAAAGACCCAGTACTTC.

CDR3 loop: CATRGTGQGHTGELFF. CDR3 in DNA: TGTGCCACCAGAGGAACGGGACAGGGGCACACCGGGGAGCTGTTTTTT. The V gene is TRBV24-1, the J gene TRBJ2-2, with 10 bases lining up with TRBD1. The CDR3 totals 16 residues. Per germline, CDR1 KGHDR and CDR2 SFDVKD. Unmatched junction bases numbered 7, after V lost 7 bases and J lost 3 bases.

This clonotype showed up just a few times. The rearrangement links TRBV12-3 or TRBV12-4 to TRBJ2-1; D call uncertain. This CDR3 spans 13 amino acids. V was cut by 5 bases and J by 5 bases, with 10 bases left in between. Written as DNA, the CDR3 is TGTGCCAGCAGTCAACGACCCGACAATGAGCAGTTCTTC. This codes for CASSQRPDNEQFF.

This clonotype was seen a handful of times. The rearrangement uses TRBV10-3 and TRBJ2-7; 8 bases map to TRBD1. Trimming took 7 bases from V and 6 from J; bases not matched to a gene: 11. This CDR3 spans 14 amino acids. Per germline, CDR1 ENHRY and CDR2 SYGVKD. CDR3 DNA: TGTGCCATCACGGGACAGGTGAGGGGCGGCGAGCAGTACTTC. This sequence encodes CAITGQVRGGEQYF.

The chain employs TRBV28 and TRBJ2-3; TRBD2 matches 13 bases. With V trimmed by 10 bases and J by 2 bases, 9 bases remained unmatched. The CDR3 spans 16 residues. Germline CDR1 MDHEN, CDR2 SYDVKM. CDR3 nucleotides: TGTGCCACCGCCCGGACTAGCGGGAGTCCCACAGATACGCAGTATTTT. This sequence encodes CATARTSGSPTDTQYF.

The chain uses TRBV28 and TRBJ2-1; 12 positions match TRBD2. This CDR3 has 13 amino acids. CDR1 is MDHEN, CDR2 SYDVKM, per germline. V shed 8 bases, J shed 10 bases, and the junction held 6 bases outside the gene matches. The CDR3 coding sequence is TGTGCCAGCGGACTAGCGGGGTATGGGGAGCAGTTCTTC. Translation gives CASGLAGYGEQFF.

This clonotype was seen a handful of times. The chain combines TRBV27 with TRBJ2-3; 7 bases are shared with TRBD2. J lost 3 bases, V lost 3 bases, and 15 bases had no gene match. This CDR3 has 18 residues. Germline V CDR1 and CDR2: MNHEY, SMNVEV (reference sequence). The DNA for the CDR3 is TGTGCCAGCAGTTTTGGTTTGGCGGGAGTGTTGAGGACAGATACGCAGTATTTT. Its protein product is CASSFGLAGVLRTDTQYF.

This clonotype was seen a few times. The J gene is TRBJ2-7, the V gene TRBV7-8; D not resolved. CDR1 is SGHVS and CDR2 is FQNEAQ in the germline V gene. Trimming removed 1 base at V and 0 bases at J, with 10 bases between. The CDR3 consists of 15 residues. CDR3 bases: TGTGCCAGCAGCTTAGGGACGAGCAGCTCCTACGAGCAGTACTTC. This translates into CASSLGTSSSYEQYF. The full variable domain, rest sourced from reference TRBV7-8 and TRBJ2-7, is GAGVSQSPRYKVAKRGQDVALRCDPISGHVSLFWYQQALGQGPEFLTYFQNEAQLDKSGLPSDRFFAERPEGSVSTLKIQRTQQEDSAVYLCASSLGTSSSYEQYFGPGTRLTVT.

This chain joins TRBV2 and TRBJ2-7; D remains unclear. Germline V lookup: CDR1 SNHLY, CDR2 FYNNEI. The V end was cut by 8 bases, the J end by 0 bases, with 11 bases between. This CDR3 is built from 13 residues. This CDR3 is CASGASSSYEQYF. CDR3 nucleotides: TGTGCCAGCGGTGCGAGTAGCTCCTACGAGCAGTACTTC.

This clonotype was seen more than once but under ten times. The chain couples TRBV7-2 to TRBJ2-1; tentatively, D is TRBD2 (5 bases). The CDR3 totals 15 residues. V was trimmed by 4 bases and J by 2 bases, leaving 12 bases between them. Germline V CDR1 and CDR2: SGHTA, FQGNSA. DNA for the CDR3: TGTGCCAGCAGCTACTACTGGGGAGCCTACAATGAGCAGTTCTTC. It codes for CASSYYWGAYNEQFF.

Only a few counts were recorded for this clonotype. This rearrangement joins TRBV6-2 or TRBV6-3 to TRBJ2-7; D gene uncertain. V gave up 5 bases and J gave up 10 bases, with 27 bases separating them. The CDR3 spans 16 residues. Germline CDR1 and CDR2: MNHEY and SVGEGT. CDR3 sequence: CASSPQRLVDVGPQYF. CDR3 DNA: TGTGCCAGCAGTCCCCAGCGCCTAGTAGATGTGGGCCCCCAGTACTTC.

The V gene is TRBV9, the J gene TRBJ1-1; no definite D call. CDR1 is SGDLS, CDR2 YYNGEE, per germline. Trimming removed 2 bases at V and 0 bases at J, with 5 bases between. The CDR3 extends over 13 amino acids. CDR3 sequence reads: CASSVHLNTEAFF. CDR3 sequence (DNA): TGTGCCAGCAGCGTGCACTTGAACACTGAAGCTTTCTTT.

This clonotype was observed a handful of times. The chain uses TRBV20-1 and TRBJ2-1; no definite D call. This CDR3 spans 16 amino acids. The germline V gene encodes CDR1 DFQATT and CDR2 SNEGSKA (reference sequence). The ends were cut back, 3 bases at V and 0 bases at J, with 15 bases in the middle. CDR3 sequence reads: CSARTQERTSYNEQFF. CDR3 nucleotides: TGCAGTGCTAGGACGCAGGAGAGAACCTCCTACAATGAGCAGTTCTTC.

The chain has TRBV5-1 and TRBJ1-1; weak D call: TRBD1 (5 bases). Germline V lookup: CDR1 SGHRS, CDR2 YFSETQ. Trimming took 8 bases from V and 0 from J, leaving 17 bases between them. The CDR3 has 15 residues. CDR3 loop: CASSGGIPMNTEAFF. CDR3 nucleotide sequence: TGCGCCAGTAGCGGGGGGATCCCGATGAACACTGAAGCTTTCTTT.

This clonotype was counted between two and nine times. The chain links TRBV5-4 to TRBJ2-1; 9 nucleotides match TRBD2. This CDR3 is 19 amino acids long. Germline V gene data show CDR1 as SGHNT and CDR2 as YYREEE (reference sequence). J was trimmed by 1 base and V by 1 base; bases with no gene match: 12. As DNA, the CDR3 is TGTGCCAGCAGCTTGACGCCTAGCCGGGCGGGAGGGTCCTACAATGAGCAGTTCTTC. It translates to CASSLTPSRAGGSYNEQFF.

The chain is built from TRBV7-2 and TRBJ2-1; no firm D call. CDR1 is SGHTA and CDR2 is FQGNSA in the germline V gene. This CDR3 is 15 amino acids long. The germline V and J ends were trimmed by 1 base and 7 bases, with 14 bases remaining between them. This chain's CDR3 is CASSLGLVRENEQFF. In nucleotides, the CDR3 is TGTGCCAGCAGCTTAGGTCTAGTCAGAGAGAATGAGCAGTTCTTC.

The rearrangement uses TRBV19 and TRBJ2-5, with TRBD1 as a possible D gene (5 bases). CDR3 length equals 9 residues. CDR1 is LNHDA and CDR2 is SQIVND in the germline V gene (reference sequence). The CDR3 DNA reads as TGTGCGACAGAAGAGACCCAGTACTTC. This codes for CATEETQYF.

The chain uses TRBV5-1 and TRBJ2-7; 7 bases agree with TRBD1. The V segment lost 7 bases and the J segment 0 bases; nucleotides outside the gene matches: 7. Germline lookup yields CDR1 SGHRS and CDR2 YFSETQ. CDR3 length: 14 residues. CDR3 nucleotides: TGCGCCAGCGGTAAGACAGGGAGCTCCTACGAGCAGTACTTC. Amino acid sequence: CASGKTGSSYEQYF.

The genes are TRBV4-3 and TRBJ2-7; D gene ambiguous. V was shortened by 2 bases and J by 0 bases, with 8 bases between the two germline ends. Germline V gene data show CDR1 as LGHNA and CDR2 as YSLEER. The CDR3 totals 14 residues. CDR3 in amino acids: CASSQMTGSYEQYF. The CDR3 coding sequence is TGCGCCAGCAGCCAAATGACGGGCTCCTACGAGCAGTACTTC.

This clonotype was recorded a few times. The chain employs TRBV20-1 and TRBJ2-3, with 7 bases matching TRBD2. Per germline, CDR1 DFQATT and CDR2 SNEGSKA (reference sequence). J lost 0 bases, V lost 3 bases, and 6 bases had no gene match. The CDR3 runs 15 residues. CDR3 bases: TGCAGTGCTAGTGGCCTAGCGGCTAGCACAGATACGCAGTATTTT. Amino acid sequence: CSASGLAASTDTQYF.

This clonotype has a handful of counts. The genes are TRBV15 and TRBJ1-4; D ambiguous. V was pared by 0 bases and J by 0 bases, with 8 bases between. The germline CDR1 and CDR2 sequences are LNHNV and YYDKDF (reference sequence). The CDR3 length is 16 residues. Here the CDR3 reads CATSRDRFATNEKLFF. The CDR3 bases are TGTGCCACCAGCAGAGATCGGTTTGCAACTAATGAAAAACTGTTTTTT. Variable domain in full (rest from reference TRBV15 and TRBJ1-4): DAMVIQNPRYQVTQFGKPVTLSCSQTLNHNVMYWYQQKSSQAPKLLFHYYDKDFNNEADTPDNFQSRRPNTSFCFLDIRSPGLGDTAMYLCATSRDRFATNEKLFFGSGTQLSVL.

This chain joins TRBV27 and TRBJ2-6; D gene unclear. CDR1 is MNHEY and CDR2 is SMNVEV in the germline V gene (reference sequence). Trimming took 5 bases from V and 4 from J, leaving 18 bases between them. This CDR3 spans 17 amino acids. Written as DNA, the CDR3 is TGTGCCAGCAGTCCCCAAGGGTGGGGTCCCGGGGCCAACGTCCTGACTTTC. Translated: CASSPQGWGPGANVLTF.

This clonotype has just a few counts. V is TRBV29-1 and J is TRBJ2-2; 15 bases fit TRBD2. This CDR3 spans 16 amino acids. V lost 5 bases and J lost 5; bases outside the gene matches: 6. Germline V gene data show CDR1 as SQVTM and CDR2 as ANQGSEA. CDR3 DNA sequence: TGCAGCGTTTATGGACTAGCGGGAGGGAGGACCGGGGAGCTGTTTTTT. Its translation is CSVYGLAGGRTGELFF.